This record covers a single TCR beta chain. Its antigen has not been determined. No quality values exist for individual bases; no much larger clone is one base distant. The data derive from a study of shared clonotypes between healthy human individuals (dated by TCRdb to between 2020 and 2021). About the investigation overall: The cohort included three men and two women between 18 and 49 years of age. For each donor, CD4 naive and CD4 memory were each run on three plates, CD8 naive on two plates, and CD8 memory on one plate. The study deeply sequenced blood TCR repertoires of several healthy adults to estimate repertoire size and the extent of clonotype sharing between individuals. To increase sequencing depth and limit assay-specific biases, TCR repertoire library preparation and sequencing were carried out by different laboratories using diverse techniques. Leukapheresis yielded between about 0.9 and 10 billion PBMCs per donor. Beyond this particular receptor, the publication reports: Naive subsets generally had larger estimated clonotype richness than memory subsets. Sampling was restricted to blood, and TCR repertoires in tissue are likely to differ from TCR repertoires in blood. Pairwise subsampling indicated that sequencing depth was expected to affect the degree of clonotype sharing among donors. Because the study included a small number of donors, the genetic and exposure-history diversity represented was limited. About 4.5% of naive CD4, 3.5% of naive CD8, 2.3% of memory CD4, and 0.35% to 0.4% of memory CD8 clonotypes were shared across four donors. Compared with non-shared clonotypes, the clonotypes found in all four sorted-subset donors had higher generation probabilities. Even with the large sequencing depth, rarefaction of the sorted-subset datasets indicated that sequencing was incomplete.

Healthy HIV-negative adults with no recently reported acute infections or vaccinations were included as donors. Only Caucasian adults living in Nashville, Tennessee, USA were represented among the donors. Magnetic negative selection was used to enrich CD4+ T cells, after which naive cells were positively selected on CD45RA and the negative fraction became the memory subset. Blood was obtained by leukapheresis, after which PBMCs were separated by Ficoll-Histopaque density gradient centrifugation and cryopreserved in liquid nitrogen vapor phase. Purity and quantity of every magnetically sorted T cell population were checked by analytical flow cytometry. Genomic DNA was isolated from every sorted fraction and measured by UV absorbance on a Nanodrop 2000c. Using the deep immunoSEQ assay, multiplex PCR amplified TCR CDR3 regions from genomic DNA. Genomic DNA extracted from each cell subset was distributed evenly over all wells of several immunoSEQ 96-well plates, and each plate served as one replicate. For sorted subsets, 200 to 250 ng of genomic DNA, equivalent to some 30,000 T cell genomes, went into each replicate PCR. Purified libraries were quantified with a Qubit 3.0 fluorometer, sized on a Bioanalyzer 2100, and re-quantified with the KAPA Library Quantification kit. Every immunoSEQ 96-well plate was sequenced on a separate single-read 150-cycle Illumina NextSeq 550 flow cell. The study's processing was this. Because only junctional sequences without quality scores were contained in the immunoSEQ output, filtering matching that applied to full-length reads could not be performed. To assign V/J genes and CDR3, sequences were annotated against IMGT germline references using PyIR, a Python wrapper for IgBLAST v1.9. Reads were filtered out if the reads had weak V/J assignments (E-value above 1e-6), no CDR3, stop codons, out-of-frame junctions, or ambiguous translated residues. A V3J clonotype was defined by an identical inferred V gene, J gene, and CDR3 amino acid sequence. Percentage overlap between repertoires was computed as shared unique clonotypes divided by the size of the smaller repertoire. RTK rarefaction, the Chao1 estimator, and Recon v2.1 estimates of unobserved clonotypes were used to assess repertoire richness. For all TCRbeta clonotypes obtained by the gDNA method from four donors, generation probabilities were computed with OLGA. This immuneACCESS table, as held by TCRdb, lists in-frame sequences with V and J called but not all clones. Of the missing ones, under half trace to an unresolved V gene in checked studies; the others have no known cause. The DNA gave D and trimming, while V, J and clone size come from that table. This sample has roughly 1.4 million clones in its table, and approximately 98.5% of those were observed once. 0.36% of the sample is in the top ten clones.

The TCR comes from a man aged 25 to 45 in good health. Sequencing input: naive CD4+ T cells sorted from blood. The cell subset or site label, as the study defines it: CD45RA+ positively selected.

This receptor carries the CDR3 CASTLKWDSYEQYF. The nucleotide sequence reads as follows: TGTGCCAGCACCCTAAAGTGGGACTCCTACGAGCAGTACTTC. The rearranged segments are TRBV27 and TRBJ2-7, with the D gene too uncertain to name. Trimming removed 7 bases from V and 0 bases from J, leaving 13 bases between the germline ends. The CDR3 runs 14 amino acids, cysteine and phenylalanine included. Only the CDR3 portion is preserved as DNA: 42 bases, with reading frame beginning at the first base. From a lookup of the germline V gene (reference sequence), CDR1 and CDR2 are MNHEY and SMNVEV.